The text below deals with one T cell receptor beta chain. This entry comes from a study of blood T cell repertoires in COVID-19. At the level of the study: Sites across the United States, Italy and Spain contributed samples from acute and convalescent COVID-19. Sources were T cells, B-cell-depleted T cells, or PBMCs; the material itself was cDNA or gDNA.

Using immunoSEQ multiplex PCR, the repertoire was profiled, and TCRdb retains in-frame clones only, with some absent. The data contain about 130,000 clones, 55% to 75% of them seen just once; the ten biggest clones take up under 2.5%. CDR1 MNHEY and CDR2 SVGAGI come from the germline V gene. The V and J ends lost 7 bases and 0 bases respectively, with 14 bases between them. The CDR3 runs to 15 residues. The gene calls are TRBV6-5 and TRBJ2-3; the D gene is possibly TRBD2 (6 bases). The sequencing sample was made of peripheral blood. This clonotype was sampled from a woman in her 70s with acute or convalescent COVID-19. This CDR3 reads CASIRDSLSTDTQYF. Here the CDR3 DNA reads TGTGCCAGCATCCGGGACTCCCTTAGCACAGATACGCAGTATTTT.